This T cell receptor beta chain originates from a study of cytomegalovirus exposure and HLA in healthy donors. Germline V CDR1 and CDR2: SGHVS, FQNEAQ. J was trimmed by 2 bases and V by 1 base; bases with no gene match: 3. This CDR3 region has 15 residues. Vbeta (60) and Jbeta (13) primers were used in the PCR. Profiled with immunoSEQ multiplex PCR; TCRdb holds only in-frame clones, not every one. This sample's clone table lists approximately 50,000 clones. Sequencing input: PBMCs. The receptor was isolated from a male donor in good health and CMV-seronegative. V gene TRBV7-8 combines with J gene TRBJ1-2, with TRBD1 identical over 8 bases. The CDR3 sequence is CASSLGTGLNYGYTF. In nucleotides, the CDR3 is TGTGCCAGCAGCTTAGGGACAGGGTTGAACTATGGCTACACCTTC.